Below are 19 T cell receptor beta chains sequenced from a single sample in a study of T cell responses to AZD1222 COVID-19 vaccine. Method: immunoSEQ multiplex PCR; TCRdb's copy keeps in-frame clones and lacks some. The sample contains roughly 140,000 clones, 70% to 90% of which appear only once. The sequences come from peripheral blood, collected on day 0 of AZD1222 vaccination. The receptors were gathered from an adult in good health.

This chain uses TRBV6-5 with TRBJ2-6; unclear D gene. Trimming took off 7 bases at V and 2 bases at J, with 0 bases between the two ends. The CDR3 is made up of 11 amino acids. Germline CDR1 reads MNHEY; CDR2 reads SVGAGI. This CDR3 is CASTGANVLTF. The DNA of the CDR3 is TGTGCCAGCACTGGGGCCAACGTCCTGACTTTC.

V gene TRBV23-1 combines with J gene TRBJ2-7; the D gene could be TRBD1 or TRBD2 (5 bases each). TRBV23-1 is classed as an ORF, of uncertain function. The CDR3 totals 14 residues. V dropped 4 bases and J dropped 3 bases, with 13 bases sitting between them. DNA for the CDR3: TGCGCCAGCAGTCGTCCGGGACCCTACTACGAGCAGTACTTC. Its translation is CASSRPGPYYEQYF.

The chain employs TRBV6-5 and TRBJ1-5; TRBD1 agrees at 10 bases. The J segment lost 4 bases and the V segment lost 6 bases, leaving 6 bases of the junction unmatched. Per germline, CDR1 MNHEY and CDR2 SVGAGI. The CDR3 contains 15 residues. The chain's CDR3 is CASSDRGRYNQPQHF. DNA for the CDR3: TGTGCCAGCAGCGACAGGGGGCGGTATAATCAGCCCCAGCATTTT.

V and J are TRBV6-6 and TRBJ2-7, with D hard to call. The germline V gene has CDR1 MNHNY and CDR2 SVGAGI (reference sequence). This CDR3 has 14 amino acids. The V and J ends lost 8 bases and 7 bases respectively, with 21 bases between them. As DNA, the CDR3 is TGTGCCAGCTCGCTGCCTACCCGTCTCGTTGAGCAGTACTTC. Its translation: CASSLPTRLVEQYF.

The chain joins TRBV28 to TRBJ1-5; D remains unclear. This CDR3 has 16 amino acids. Germline CDR1 is MDHEN and CDR2 is SYDVKM. V lost 6 bases to trimming and J lost 4 bases, with 19 bases between them. CDR3 nucleotides: TGTGCCAGCAGACGGGAAGGGAGTCCCGTTAATCAGCCCCAGCATTTT. Protein product: CASRREGSPVNQPQHF.

J is TRBJ2-5 and V is TRBV10-1; D is perhaps TRBD2 (7 bases). Germline CDR1 reads WNHNN; CDR2 reads SYGVQD (reference sequence). The CDR3 loop spans 20 amino acids. Trimming cost V 7 bases and J 5 bases, with 35 bases left between them. CDR3 protein: CASKKGWNYLRGAGEETQYF. Here the CDR3 DNA reads TGCGCCAGCAAGAAGGGGTGGAACTACCTAAGGGGGGCGGGAGAGGAGACCCAGTACTTC.

V usage is TRBV5-1 and J usage is TRBJ2-3; D gene unclear. The CDR3 covers 12 residues. The V gene's germline CDR1 is SGHRS and CDR2 YFSETQ. The germline V and J ends were trimmed by 3 bases and 9 bases, with 11 bases remaining between them. CDR3 in DNA: TGCGCCAGCAGCTGGACCCCTGACACGCAGTATTTT. Translating gives CASSWTPDTQYF.

CDR3 region: CASSRKEGTGGTDTQYF. As DNA, the CDR3 is TGCGCCAGCAGCCGGAAGGAGGGGACAGGGGGCACAGATACGCAGTATTTT. The rearrangement joins TRBV4-1 to TRBJ2-3, with 10 bases fitting TRBD1. The CDR3 length is 17 residues. Germline loops: CDR1 MGHRA, CDR2 YSYEKL. The V segment lost 4 bases and the J segment 1 base; nucleotides outside the gene matches: 8.

V gene TRBV7-2 combines with J gene TRBJ1-5, with 12 nucleotides matching TRBD1. CDR3 size: 15 residues. V was pared by 5 bases and J by 5 bases, with 4 bases of the junction left unmatched. Germline CDR1 and CDR2: SGHTA and FQGNSA. This CDR3 reads CASSRGTGGYQPQHF. The CDR3 DNA is TGTGCCAGCAGCCGGGGGACAGGGGGCTATCAGCCCCAGCATTTT.

The CDR3 DNA follows: TGTGCCAGCAGTCTACGCAGGGGGCTTGACGGGGAGCTGTTTTTT. As protein: CASSLRRGLDGELFF. The V gene is TRBV28, the J gene TRBJ2-2; 8 positions agree with TRBD1. V shed 5 bases and J 7 bases; nucleotides not matched to a gene: 9. The CDR3 has 15 residues. CDR1 is MDHEN, CDR2 SYDVKM, per germline.

In the case of this clone: The same CDR3 can be traced to other DNA sequences in this sample. The V gene is TRBV6-6, the J gene TRBJ1-1, with D possibly being TRBD1 (5 bases). CDR1 MNHNY and CDR2 SVGAGI come from the germline V gene (reference sequence). V was clipped by 5 bases and J by 0 bases, with 7 bases between them. This CDR3 is 13 amino acids long. The CDR3 region has the DNA TGTGCCAGCAGTGCACAGGTGAACACTGAAGCTTTCTTT. It encodes CASSAQVNTEAFF.

This clone appeared a single time. The V gene is TRBV19, the J gene TRBJ1-2; D is perhaps TRBD1 (6 bases). The CDR3 is 14 residues long. Trimming pared 7 bases from V and 4 bases from J, leaving 16 bases between. Germline values: CDR1 LNHDA, CDR2 SQIVND (reference sequence). The CDR3 bases are TGTGCCAGTAACCGCTTGGGGGCAGGCTATGGCTACACCTTC. Translation: CASNRLGAGYGYTF.

The V call is TRBV20-1, the J call TRBJ1-1; D is perhaps TRBD1 (5 bases). Deletions cut 3 bases from V and 5 bases from J, with 16 bases between. CDR1 DFQATT and CDR2 SNEGSKA come from the germline V gene (reference sequence). The CDR3 loop spans 14 amino acids. The CDR3 spells CSASLSVGGTEAFF. The DNA of the CDR3 is TGCAGTGCTAGTCTTTCGGTGGGGGGGACTGAAGCTTTCTTT.

The rearrangement uses TRBV27 and TRBJ2-1; no reliable D call. In germline, CDR1 is MNHEY, CDR2 SMNVEV (reference sequence). V lost 0 bases to trimming and J lost 6 bases, with 6 bases between them. This CDR3 spans 13 amino acids. The CDR3 is CASSLSRGNEQFF. DNA of the CDR3: TGTGCCAGCAGTTTATCGCGTGGCAATGAGCAGTTCTTC.

The V and J genes are TRBV27 and TRBJ2-7, with D possibly being TRBD2 (5 bases). The V end lost 2 bases, the J end lost 10 bases, and 30 bases lay between the germline ends. Germline CDR1 and CDR2: MNHEY and SMNVEV (reference sequence). This CDR3 is 18 amino acids long. The CDR3 is CASSLRGRFYELHLSQYF. The CDR3 DNA sequence: TGTGCCAGCAGTTTACGTGGGAGATTCTACGAGCTTCATCTCTCCCAGTACTTC.

This clone has a handful of counts. V gene TRBV6-5 combines with J gene TRBJ2-2; 8 bases line up with TRBD1. Per the germline V gene, CDR1 is MNHEY and CDR2 is SVGAGI. V lost 6 bases and J lost 6; bases outside the gene matches: 9. The CDR3 consists of 15 residues. This CDR3 reads CASSTQGAPSGELFF. CDR3 in DNA: TGTGCCAGCAGCACGCAGGGGGCGCCGTCCGGGGAGCTGTTTTTT.

J is TRBJ2-2 and V is TRBV6-5; 10 bases agree with TRBD2. This CDR3 spans 15 amino acids. V was pared by 5 bases and J by 7 bases, with 7 bases of the junction left unmatched. The germline gives CDR1 MNHEY, CDR2 SVGAGI. The CDR3 sequence is CASSQGPSGGGELFF. Written as DNA, the CDR3 is TGTGCCAGCAGTCAGGGGCCTAGCGGGGGCGGGGAGCTGTTTTTT.

The chain joins TRBV7-2 to TRBJ1-2; D is unclear. The CDR3 is 14 residues long. Germline V gene data show CDR1 as SGHTA and CDR2 as FQGNSA. V was pared by 1 base and J by 2 bases, with 8 bases between. CDR3 DNA sequence: TGTGCCAGCAGCTTAGGGGCGGCAAACTATGGCTACACCTTC. Its translation is CASSLGAANYGYTF.

The CDR3 DNA sequence: TGCGCCAGCAGCCAAGATCCTCCGGGGGCGCTTATCAATGAGCAGTTCTTC. Translation: CASSQDPPGALINEQFF. The chain uses TRBV4-1 and TRBJ2-1; either TRBD1 or TRBD2 may fit D (6 bases each). The CDR3 is 17 amino acids. V lost 0 bases, J lost 6 bases, and 18 bases lay in between. Germline V gene data show CDR1 as MGHRA and CDR2 as YSYEKL.